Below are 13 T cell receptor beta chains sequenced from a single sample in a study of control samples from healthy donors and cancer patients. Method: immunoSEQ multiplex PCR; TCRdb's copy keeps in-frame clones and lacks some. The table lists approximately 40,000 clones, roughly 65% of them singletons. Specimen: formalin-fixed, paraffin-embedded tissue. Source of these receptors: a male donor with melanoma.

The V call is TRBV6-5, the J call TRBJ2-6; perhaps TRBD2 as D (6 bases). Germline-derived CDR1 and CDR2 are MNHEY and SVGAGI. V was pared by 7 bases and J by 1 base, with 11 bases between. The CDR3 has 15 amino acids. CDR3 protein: CASKLRGSGANVLTF. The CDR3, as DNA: TGTGCCAGCAAACTTCGGGGGTCTGGGGCCAACGTCCTGACTTTC.

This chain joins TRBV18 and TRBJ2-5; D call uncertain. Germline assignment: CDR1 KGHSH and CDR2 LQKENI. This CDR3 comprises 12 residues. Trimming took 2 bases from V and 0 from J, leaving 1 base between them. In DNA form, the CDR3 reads TGTGCCAGCTCACCAAACCAAGAGACCCAGTACTTC. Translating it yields CASSPNQETQYF.

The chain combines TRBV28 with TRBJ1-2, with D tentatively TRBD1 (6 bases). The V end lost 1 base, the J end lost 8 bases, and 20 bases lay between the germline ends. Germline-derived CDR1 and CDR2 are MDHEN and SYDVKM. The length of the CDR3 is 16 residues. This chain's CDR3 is CASSLSPGWGARGYTF. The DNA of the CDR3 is TGTGCCAGCAGTTTATCCCCGGGCTGGGGGGCGCGCGGCTACACCTTC.

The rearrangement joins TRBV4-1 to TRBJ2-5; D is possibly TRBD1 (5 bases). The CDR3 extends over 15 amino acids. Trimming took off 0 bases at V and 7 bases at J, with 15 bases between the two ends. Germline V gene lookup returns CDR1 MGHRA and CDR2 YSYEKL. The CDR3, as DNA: TGCGCCAGCAGCCAAGACATAGGGGCCCTCGGGACCCAGTACTTC. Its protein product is CASSQDIGALGTQYF.

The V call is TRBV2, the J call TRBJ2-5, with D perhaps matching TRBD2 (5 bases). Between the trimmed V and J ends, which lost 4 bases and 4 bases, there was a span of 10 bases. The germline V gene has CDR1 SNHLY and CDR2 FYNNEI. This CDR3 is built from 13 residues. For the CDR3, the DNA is TGTGCCAGCAGTGTATACGGAGGAGAGACCCAGTACTTC. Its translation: CASSVYGGETQYF. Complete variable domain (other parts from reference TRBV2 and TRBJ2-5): EPEVTQTPSHQVTQMGQEVILRCVPISNHLYFYWYRQILGQKVEFLVSFYNNEISEKSEIFDDQFSVERPDGSNFTLKIRSTKLEDSAMYFCASSVYGGETQYFGPGTRLLVL.

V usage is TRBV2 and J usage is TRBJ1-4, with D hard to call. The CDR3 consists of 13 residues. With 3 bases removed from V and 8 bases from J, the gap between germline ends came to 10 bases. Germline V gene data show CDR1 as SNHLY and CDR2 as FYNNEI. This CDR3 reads CASSDSNVEKLFF. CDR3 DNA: TGTGCCAGCAGTGACAGTAATGTCGAAAAACTGTTTTTT.

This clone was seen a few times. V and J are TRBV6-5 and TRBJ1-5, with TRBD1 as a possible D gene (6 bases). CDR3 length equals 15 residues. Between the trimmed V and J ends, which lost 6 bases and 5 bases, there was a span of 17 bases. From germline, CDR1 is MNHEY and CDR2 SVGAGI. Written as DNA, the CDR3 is TGTGCCAGCAGGCACCGGGACACTCACCATCAGCCCCAGCATTTT. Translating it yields CASRHRDTHHQPQHF.

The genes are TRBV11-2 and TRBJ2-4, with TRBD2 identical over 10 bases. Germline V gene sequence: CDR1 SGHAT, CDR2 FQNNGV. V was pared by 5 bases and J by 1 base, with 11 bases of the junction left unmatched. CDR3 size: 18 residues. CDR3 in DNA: TGTGCCAGCAGCCCCAGGCTAGCGGGAGAGCTGGCCAAAAACATTCAGTACTTC. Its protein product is CASSPRLAGELAKNIQYF.

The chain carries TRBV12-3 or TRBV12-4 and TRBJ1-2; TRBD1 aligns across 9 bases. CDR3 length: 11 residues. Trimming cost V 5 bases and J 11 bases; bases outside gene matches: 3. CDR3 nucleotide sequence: TGTGCCAGCAGTCGTGGGACAGGGTACACCTTC. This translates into CASSRGTGYTF.

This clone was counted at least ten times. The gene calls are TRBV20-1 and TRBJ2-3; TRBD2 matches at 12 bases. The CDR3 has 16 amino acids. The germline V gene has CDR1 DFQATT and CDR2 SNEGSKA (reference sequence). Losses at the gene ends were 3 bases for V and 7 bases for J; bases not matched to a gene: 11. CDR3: CSASLRLAGVDNTQYF. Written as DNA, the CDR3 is TGCAGTGCTAGTCTACGACTAGCGGGAGTGGATAATACGCAGTATTTT.

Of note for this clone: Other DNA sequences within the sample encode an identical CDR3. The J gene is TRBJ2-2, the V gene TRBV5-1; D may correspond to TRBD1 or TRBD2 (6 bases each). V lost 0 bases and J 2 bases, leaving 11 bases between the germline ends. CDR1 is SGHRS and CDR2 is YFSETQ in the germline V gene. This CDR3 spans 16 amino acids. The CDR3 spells CASSLDGGANTGELFF. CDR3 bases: TGCGCCAGCAGCTTGGACGGGGGCGCAAACACCGGGGAGCTGTTTTTT.

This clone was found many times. The CDR3 loop is CASSPDGAVNEQFF. The CDR3 DNA follows: TGTGCCAGCAGCCCGGACGGCGCCGTCAATGAGCAGTTCTTC. This chain connects TRBV4-2 to TRBJ2-1; D remains unclear. The CDR3 loop spans 14 amino acids. The germline V gene encodes CDR1 LGHNA and CDR2 YNFKEQ. V was pared by 4 bases and J by 6 bases, with 13 bases between.

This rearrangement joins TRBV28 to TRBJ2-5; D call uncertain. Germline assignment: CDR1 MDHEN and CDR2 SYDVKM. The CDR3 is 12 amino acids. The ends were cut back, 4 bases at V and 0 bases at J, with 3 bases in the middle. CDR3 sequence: CASSSDQETQYF. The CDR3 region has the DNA TGTGCCAGCAGTTCAGACCAAGAGACCCAGTACTTC.